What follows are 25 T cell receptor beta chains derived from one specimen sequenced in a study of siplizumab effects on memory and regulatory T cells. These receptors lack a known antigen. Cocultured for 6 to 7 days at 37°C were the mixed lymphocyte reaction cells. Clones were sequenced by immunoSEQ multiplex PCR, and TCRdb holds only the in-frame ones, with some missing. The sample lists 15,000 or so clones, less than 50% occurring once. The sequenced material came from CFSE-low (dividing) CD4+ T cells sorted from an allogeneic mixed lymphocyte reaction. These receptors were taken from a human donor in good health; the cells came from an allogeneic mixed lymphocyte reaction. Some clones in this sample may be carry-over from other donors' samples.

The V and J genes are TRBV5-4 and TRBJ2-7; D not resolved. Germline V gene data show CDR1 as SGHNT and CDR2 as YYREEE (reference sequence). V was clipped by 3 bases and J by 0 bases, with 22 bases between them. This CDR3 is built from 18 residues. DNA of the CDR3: TGTGCCAGCAGCTCCACTGGACCAGCCCGGAGAGACTCCTACGAGCAGTACTTC. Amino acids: CASSSTGPARRDSYEQYF.

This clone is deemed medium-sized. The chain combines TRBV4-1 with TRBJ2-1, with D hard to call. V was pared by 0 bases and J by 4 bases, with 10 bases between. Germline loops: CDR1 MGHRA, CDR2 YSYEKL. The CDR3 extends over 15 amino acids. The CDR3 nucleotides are TGCGCCAGCAGCCAAGAAGGTACGGATTACAATGAGCAGTTCTTC. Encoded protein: CASSQEGTDYNEQFF.

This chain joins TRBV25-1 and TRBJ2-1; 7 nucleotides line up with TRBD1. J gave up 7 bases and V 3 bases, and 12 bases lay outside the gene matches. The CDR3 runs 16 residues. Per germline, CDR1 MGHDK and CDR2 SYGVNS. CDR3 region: CASSEIGTVGVNEQFF. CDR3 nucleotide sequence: TGTGCCAGCAGTGAGATCGGGACAGTGGGGGTGAATGAGCAGTTCTTC. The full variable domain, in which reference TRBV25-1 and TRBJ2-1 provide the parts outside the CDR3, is EADIYQTPRYLVIGTGKKITLECSQTMGHDKMYWYQQDPGMELHLIHYSYGVNSTEKGDLSSESTVSRIRTEHFPLTLESARPSHTSQYLCASSEIGTVGVNEQFFGPGTRLTVL.

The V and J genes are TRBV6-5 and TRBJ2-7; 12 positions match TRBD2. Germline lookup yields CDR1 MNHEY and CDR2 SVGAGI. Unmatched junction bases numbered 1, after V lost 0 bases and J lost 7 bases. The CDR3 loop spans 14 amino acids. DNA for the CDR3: TGTGCCAGCAGTTACTCGGGACTAGCGGGTGAGCAGTACTTC. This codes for CASSYSGLAGEQYF.

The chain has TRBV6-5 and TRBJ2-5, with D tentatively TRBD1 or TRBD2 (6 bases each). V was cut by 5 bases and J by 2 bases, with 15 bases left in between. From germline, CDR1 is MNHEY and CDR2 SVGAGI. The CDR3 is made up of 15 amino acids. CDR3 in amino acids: CASSTTRGAQETQYF. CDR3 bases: TGTGCCAGCAGTACAACTAGGGGGGCGCAAGAGACCCAGTACTTC.

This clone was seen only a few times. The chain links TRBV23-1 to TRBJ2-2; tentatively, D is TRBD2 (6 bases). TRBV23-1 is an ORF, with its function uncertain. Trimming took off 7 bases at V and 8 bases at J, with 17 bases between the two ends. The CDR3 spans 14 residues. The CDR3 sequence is CASNKRMRGGELFF. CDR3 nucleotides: TGCGCCAGCAACAAGAGGATGCGGGGTGGGGAGCTGTTTTTT.

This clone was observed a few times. Here the CDR3 DNA reads TGTGCCAGCAGTCCGCGGGCAGGGGTAAATTCACCCCTCCACTTT. Protein: CASSPRAGVNSPLHF. The V gene is TRBV27, the J gene TRBJ1-6; D possibly corresponds to TRBD1 (6 bases). Trimming stripped 5 bases from V and 7 bases from J, with 15 bases between. CDR1 is MNHEY, CDR2 SMNVEV, per germline (reference sequence). This CDR3 comprises 15 residues.

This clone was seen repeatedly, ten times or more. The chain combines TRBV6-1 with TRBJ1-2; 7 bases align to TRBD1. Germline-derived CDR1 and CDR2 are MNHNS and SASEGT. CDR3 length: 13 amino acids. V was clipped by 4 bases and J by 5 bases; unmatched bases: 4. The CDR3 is CASSGTGEYGYTF. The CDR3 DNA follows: TGTGCCAGCAGTGGAACAGGGGAGTATGGCTACACCTTC.

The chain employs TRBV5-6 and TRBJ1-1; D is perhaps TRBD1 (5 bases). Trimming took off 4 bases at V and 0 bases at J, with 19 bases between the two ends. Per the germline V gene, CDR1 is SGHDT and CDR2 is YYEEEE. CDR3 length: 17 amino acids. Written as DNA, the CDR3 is TGTGCCAGCAGCCTACCCGGAGGGCAGGGAATGAACACTGAAGCTTTCTTT. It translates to CASSLPGGQGMNTEAFF.

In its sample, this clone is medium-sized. The CDR3 sequence: CASSLTPGIYEQYF. For the CDR3, the DNA is TGTGCCAGCAGCTTGACCCCAGGGATCTACGAGCAGTACTTC. V and J are TRBV7-8 and TRBJ2-7; possibly TRBD1 for D (5 bases). With 3 bases removed from V and 3 bases from J, the gap between germline ends came to 12 bases. The CDR3 sequence is 14 residues long. The germline CDR1 and CDR2 sequences are SGHVS and FQNEAQ.

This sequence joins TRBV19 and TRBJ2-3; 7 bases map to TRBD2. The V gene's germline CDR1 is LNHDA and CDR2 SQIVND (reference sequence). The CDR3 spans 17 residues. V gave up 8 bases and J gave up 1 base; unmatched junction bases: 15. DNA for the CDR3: TGTGCCAGTTCACCCACCGGGGCGGGGGTGCGCACAGATACGCAGTATTTT. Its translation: CASSPTGAGVRTDTQYF.

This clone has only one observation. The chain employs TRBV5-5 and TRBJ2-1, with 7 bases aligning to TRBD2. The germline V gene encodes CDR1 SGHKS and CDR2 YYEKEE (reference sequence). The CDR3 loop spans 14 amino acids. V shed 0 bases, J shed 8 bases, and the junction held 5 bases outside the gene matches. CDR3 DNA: TGTGCCAGCAGCTTGGGAGCGACTAGCTATGAGCAGTTCTTC. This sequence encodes CASSLGATSYEQFF.

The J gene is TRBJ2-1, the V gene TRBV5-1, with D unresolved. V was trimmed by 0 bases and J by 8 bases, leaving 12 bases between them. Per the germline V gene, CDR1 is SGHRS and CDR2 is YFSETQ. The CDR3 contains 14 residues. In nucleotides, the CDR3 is TGCGCCAGCAGCTTGGGGGCCTCTTGGGATGAGCAGTTCTTC. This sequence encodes CASSLGASWDEQFF.

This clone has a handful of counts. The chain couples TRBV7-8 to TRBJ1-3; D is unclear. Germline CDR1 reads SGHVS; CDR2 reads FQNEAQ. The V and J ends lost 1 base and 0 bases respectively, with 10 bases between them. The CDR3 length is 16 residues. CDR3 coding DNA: TGTGCCAGCAGCTTAGTAGGAGTACCCTCTGGAAACACCATATATTTT. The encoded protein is CASSLVGVPSGNTIYF. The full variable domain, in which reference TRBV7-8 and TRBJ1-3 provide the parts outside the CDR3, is GAGVSQSPRYKVAKRGQDVALRCDPISGHVSLFWYQQALGQGPEFLTYFQNEAQLDKSGLPSDRFFAERPEGSVSTLKIQRTQQEDSAVYLCASSLVGVPSGNTIYFGEGSWLTVV.

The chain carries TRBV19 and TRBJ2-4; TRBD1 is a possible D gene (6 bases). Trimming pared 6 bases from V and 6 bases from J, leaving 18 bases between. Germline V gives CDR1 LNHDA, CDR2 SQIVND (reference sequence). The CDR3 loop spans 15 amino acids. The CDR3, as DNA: TGTGCCAGTAGAATTACGGACAGCGAAGGAAACATTCAGTACTTC. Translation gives CASRITDSEGNIQYF.

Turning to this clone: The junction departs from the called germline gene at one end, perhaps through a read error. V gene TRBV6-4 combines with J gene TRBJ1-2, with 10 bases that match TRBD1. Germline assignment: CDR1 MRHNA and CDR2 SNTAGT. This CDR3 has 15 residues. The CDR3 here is CASSYSAGQGYGYTF. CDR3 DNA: TGTGCCAGCAGTTACTCCGCGGGACAGGGGTATGGCTACACCTTC.

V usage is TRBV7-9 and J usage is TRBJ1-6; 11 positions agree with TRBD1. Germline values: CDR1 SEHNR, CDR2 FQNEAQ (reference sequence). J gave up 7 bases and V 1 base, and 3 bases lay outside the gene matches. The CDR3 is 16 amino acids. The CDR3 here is CASSLGTGGSNSPLHF. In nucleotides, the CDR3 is TGTGCCAGCAGCTTAGGGACAGGGGGCTCGAATTCACCCCTCCACTTT.

CDR3: CASSRRGEGGELFF. CDR3 nucleotides: TGCGCCAGCAGTAGAAGGGGCGAGGGCGGGGAGCTGTTTTTT. The chain links TRBV10-1 to TRBJ2-2; D possibly matches TRBD1 or TRBD2 (5 bases each). CDR1 WNHNN and CDR2 SYGVQD come from the germline V gene (reference sequence). Between the trimmed V and J ends, which lost 5 bases and 7 bases, there was a span of 14 bases. The CDR3 spans 14 residues.

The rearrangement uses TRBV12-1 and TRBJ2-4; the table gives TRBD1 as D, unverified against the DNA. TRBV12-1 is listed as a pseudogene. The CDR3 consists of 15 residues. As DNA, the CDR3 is TGTGCCACAAAAAGGGGGAGAAGTGACAAAAACATTCAGTACTTC. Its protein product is CATKRGRSDKNIQYF.

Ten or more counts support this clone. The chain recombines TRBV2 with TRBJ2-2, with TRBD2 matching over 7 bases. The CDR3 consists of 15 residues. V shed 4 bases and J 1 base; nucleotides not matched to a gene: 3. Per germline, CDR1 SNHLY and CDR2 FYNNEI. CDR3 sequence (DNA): TGTGCCAGCAGTGTTGGCGGGGGGAACACCGGGGAGCTGTTTTTT. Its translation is CASSVGGGNTGELFF.

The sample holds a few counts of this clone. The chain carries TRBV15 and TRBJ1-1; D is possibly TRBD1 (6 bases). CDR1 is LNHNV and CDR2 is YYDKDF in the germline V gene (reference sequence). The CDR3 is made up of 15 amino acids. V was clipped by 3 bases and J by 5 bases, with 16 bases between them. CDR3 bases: TGTGCCACCAGCAGGGGGGAGGGGGGCAAGACTGAAGCTTTCTTT. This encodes CATSRGEGGKTEAFF.

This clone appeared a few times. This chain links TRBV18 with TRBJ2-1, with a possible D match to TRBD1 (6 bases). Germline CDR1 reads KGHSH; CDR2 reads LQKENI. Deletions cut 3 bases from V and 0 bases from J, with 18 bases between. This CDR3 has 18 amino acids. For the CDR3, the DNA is TGTGCCAGCTCACCCGCACCGGGACAATTCAGCTCCTACAATGAGCAGTTCTTC. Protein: CASSPAPGQFSSYNEQFF.

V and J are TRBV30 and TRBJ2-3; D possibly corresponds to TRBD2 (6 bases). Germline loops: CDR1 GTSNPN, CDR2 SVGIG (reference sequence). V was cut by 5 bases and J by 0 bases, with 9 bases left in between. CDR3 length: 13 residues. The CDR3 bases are TGTGCCTGGCTAGCGCCTAGCACAGATACGCAGTATTTT. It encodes CAWLAPSTDTQYF.

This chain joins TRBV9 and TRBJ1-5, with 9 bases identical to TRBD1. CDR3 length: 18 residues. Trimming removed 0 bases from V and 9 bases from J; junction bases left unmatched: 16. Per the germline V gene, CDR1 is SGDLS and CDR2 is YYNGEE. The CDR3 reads CASSVGSREDRGVGPQHF. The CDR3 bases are TGTGCCAGCAGCGTAGGAAGTAGGGAGGACAGGGGAGTAGGGCCCCAGCATTTT.

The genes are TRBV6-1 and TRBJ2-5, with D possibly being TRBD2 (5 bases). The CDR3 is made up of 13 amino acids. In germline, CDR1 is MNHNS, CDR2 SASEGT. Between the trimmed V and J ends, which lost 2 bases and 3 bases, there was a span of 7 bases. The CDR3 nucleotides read TGTGCCAGCAGTGAACCCGGGAAAGAGACCCAGTACTTC. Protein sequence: CASSEPGKETQYF.